This TCR beta chain was recovered during a study of identical twins. This clonotype was detected a few times. Germline V lookup: CDR1 LNHNV, CDR2 YYDKDF (reference sequence). CDR3 length equals 13 residues. Trimming took 1 base from V and 5 from J, leaving 8 bases between them. Template switching, a step in the protocol, added a universal primer site, and cDNA carried unique molecular identifiers. A single record per CDR3 protein comes from TCRdb applying MiXCR to the 5' RACE reads. The profile shows under 900,000 distinct CDR3 sequences, roughly 18% of them singletons. Healthy Caucasians provided all donations. The same data also contributed to another study, on T cells expressing NK-cell markers. That paper adds: The eight sequenced donors comprised seven who were HCMV-seropositive and one who was seronegative.

The receptor's source is a woman aged 18-29 years in good health. The chain combines TRBV15 with TRBJ1-1; D is unclear. The sample was PBMCs. The DNA of the CDR3 is TGTGCCACCAGCAGAGGACCGGGGACTGAAGCTTTCTTT. Encoded protein: CATSRGPGTEAFF.